This is a list of T cell receptor beta chains from one sample in a study of cytotoxic CD8 clonotypes in ibrutinib-treated CLL. Sequencing used immunoSEQ multiplex PCR; TCRdb keeps in-frame clones, though not all of them. The sample yields approximately 300,000 clones, about 80% seen once. This specimen consisted of PBMCs, obtained before ibrutinib treatment. Receptor source: a human donor with chronic lymphocytic leukemia. The CDR3 runs from the conserved cysteine through the conserved F or W. A D gene is named only where the DNA matches it firmly. Some rows mark clone size as missing; the rest say once, few, many or name a class of expanded clone.

abundance	v_gene	len	j_gene	d_gene	CDR3nt	CDR3aa
-	TRBV7-3	15	TRBJ2-1	TRBD2	TGTGCCAGCAGCTTGGCTAGCGGGAACTACAATGAGCAGTTCTTC	CASSLASGNYNEQFF
-	TRBV19	15	TRBJ2-7	TRBD1	TGTGCCAGTAGTGTCGGACAGGGCGGCTCCTACGAGCAGTACTTC	CASSVGQGGSYEQYF
-	TRBV5-1	13	TRBJ2-3	-	TGCGCCAGCAGCCCTAGCACCTTAGATACGCAGTATTTT	CASSPSTLDTQYF
few	TRBV7-9	14	TRBJ1-2	-	TGTGCCAGCAGCTTCGTAGGAGTTAACTATGGCTACACCTTC	CASSFVGVNYGYTF
-	TRBV27	16	TRBJ2-1	TRBD2	TGTGCCAGCCAAGGACTAGCGGGAGGATTAGGCAATGAGCAGTTCTTC	CASQGLAGGLGNEQFF
few	TRBV27	13	TRBJ2-1	TRBD1	TGTGCCACTACCCCCGGGACAGACAATGAGCAGTTCTTC	CATTPGTDNEQFF
once	TRBV14	12	TRBJ2-3	-	TGTGCCAGCAGCCAAGGGGGTGATACGCAGTATTTT	CASSQGGDTQYF
-	TRBV5-3	12	TRBJ2-7	-	TGTGCCAGAAGCTTACCAGACTACGAGCAGTACTTC	CARSLPDYEQYF
-	TRBV25-1	13	TRBJ2-7	TRBD1	TGTGCCAGCAGTGAATGGGACAGCTACGAGCAGTACTTC	CASSEWDSYEQYF
-	TRBV27	15	TRBJ2-3	-	TGTGCCAGCAGTTTCGGAACTAGCCCGACAGATACGCAGTATTTT	CASSFGTSPTDTQYF
few	TRBV11-2	14	TRBJ2-3	TRBD2	TGTGCCAGCAGCGCACCGGGACTAGCGGTTACGCAGTATTTT	CASSAPGLAVTQYF
-	TRBV19	16	TRBJ2-4	-	TGTGCCAGTAGTTTTTCCGGGACTGTAGCCAAAAACATTCAGTACTTC	CASSFSGTVAKNIQYF
-	TRBV7-2	13	TRBJ2-5	TRBD1	TGTGCCAGCAGCAGACAGGGTTGGGAGACCCAGTACTTC	CASSRQGWETQYF
-	TRBV7-9	12	TRBJ2-1	-	TGTGCCAGCAGCCCAGAAGTCAATGAGCAGTTCTTC	CASSPEVNEQFF
-	TRBV9	16	TRBJ2-3	TRBD2	TGTGCCAGCACCGCCATGGGCGGGAGGGGCACAGATACGCAGTATTTT	CASTAMGGRGTDTQYF
-	TRBV6-1	15	TRBJ1-2	-	TGTGCCAGCAGTGACCTTTCCGCGGGGGTTGGTGGCTACACCTTC	CASSDLSAGVGGYTF
-	TRBV14	13	TRBJ2-4	-	TGTGCCAGCAGCGTTAACAGAATTGACATTCAGTACTTC	CASSVNRIDIQYF
-	TRBV4-3	17	TRBJ2-3	TRBD1	TGCGCCAGCAGCCAAGGGGGTAGACAGGGTCTCACAGATACGCAGTATTTT	CASSQGGRQGLTDTQYF
-	TRBV7-8	14	TRBJ2-3	-	TGTGCCAGCAGCTACCGGGACGTAGCAGATACGCAGTATTTT	CASSYRDVADTQYF
-	TRBV10-3	15	TRBJ2-7	TRBD2	TGTGCCATCAGTGAGTCGTTGGGACTAGCTGGGGAGCAGTACTTC	CAISESLGLAGEQYF
once	TRBV6-4	14	TRBJ1-2	-	TGTGCCAGCAGATGGCCTCCTACTAACTATGGCTACACCTTC	CASRWPPTNYGYTF
-	TRBV25-1	14	TRBJ2-1	-	TGTGCCAGCACCCTCGGGACCCCGGTCGATGAGCAGTTCTTC	CASTLGTPVDEQFF
few	TRBV14	13	TRBJ2-7	-	TGTGCCAGCAGCCGGGCCTTTATGTACGAGCAGTACTTC	CASSRAFMYEQYF
-	TRBV5-1	19	TRBJ2-3	TRBD2	TGCGCCAGCAGCCGGACGACTAGCGGGAGAGGGTCTGGCACAGATACGCAGTATTTT	CASSRTTSGRGSGTDTQYF
-	TRBV6-1	12	TRBJ2-5	-	TGTGCCAGCAGCCAGCGCCAAGAGACCCAGTACTTC	CASSQRQETQYF
-	TRBV28	15	TRBJ1-5	TRBD1	TGTGCCAGCAGTTTACCCGGACAGGGGATTCAGCCCCAGCATTTT	CASSLPGQGIQPQHF
-	TRBV5-1	15	TRBJ1-1	-	TGCGCCAGCAGCTTGAATACAGGGCAGAACACTGAAGCTTTCTTT	CASSLNTGQNTEAFF
-	TRBV7-9	16	TRBJ1-4	TRBD1	TGTGCCAGCAGCCCCATTGGACAGGGGGCCGATGAAAAACTGTTTTTT	CASSPIGQGADEKLFF
-	TRBV7-2	12	TRBJ1-4	-	TGTGCCAGCAGCTTGGTGGGTGAAAAACTGTTTTTT	CASSLVGEKLFF
-	TRBV4-2	12	TRBJ2-5	-	TGTGCCAGCAGCCAGCCATTGGAGACCCAGTACTTC	CASSQPLETQYF
-	TRBV14	15	TRBJ2-7	-	TGTGCCAGCAGCCAAGTAACCGGGCACTCCTACGAGCAGTACTTC	CASSQVTGHSYEQYF
-	TRBV6-5	16	TRBJ2-3	-	TGTGCCAGCAGTTACTCGGGGAGGGGGGCGATAGATACGCAGTATTTT	CASSYSGRGAIDTQYF
-	TRBV29-1	14	TRBJ2-1	TRBD1	TGCAGCGTTGCACAGGGGCAAACCTACAATGAGCAGTTCTTC	CSVAQGQTYNEQFF
-	TRBV5-1	15	TRBJ2-1	TRBD1	TGCGCCAGCAGCTTGGGTGACAGGGTAGGCAATGAGCAGTTCTTC	CASSLGDRVGNEQFF
few	TRBV5-5	15	TRBJ2-7	TRBD1	TGTGCCAGCAGCTTGGGGCAGGGGGTCCCCTACGAGCAGTACTTC	CASSLGQGVPYEQYF
-	TRBV27	16	TRBJ1-1	-	TGTGCCACCTCAAACCGTCGGACAGATCGGTCGTATGAAGCTTTCTTT	CATSNRRTDRSYEAFF
-	TRBV9	15	TRBJ2-7	TRBD2	TGTGCCAGCAGCTCCGGGAGGGAGGTCGCGGGTGAGCAGTACTTC	CASSSGREVAGEQYF
-	TRBV9	16	TRBJ2-3	TRBD2	TGTGCCAGCAGCATGACCGGGACTAGCGGCACAGATACGCAGTATTTT	CASSMTGTSGTDTQYF
-	TRBV19	16	TRBJ1-5	-	TGTGCCAGTAGTCCAGGGACCTATGGGAGCAATCAGCCCCAGCATTTT	CASSPGTYGSNQPQHF
-	TRBV9	13	TRBJ2-7	-	TGTGCCAGCAGCCCCGGTGGTGGGGACGAGCAGTACTTC	CASSPGGGDEQYF